Described below is a single T cell receptor beta chain sequence and its context. What it binds is not known. Assay runs were performed at deep level. Authors' analysis steps: For the immunoSEQ data, sequences were junction-only without quality scores, so filtering differed. TCRdb's copy holds only in-frame clones and misses some; the assay was immunoSEQ multiplex PCR. V and J calls and clone size are given by that table; D and trimming were obtained from the DNA. This repertoire shows about 730,000 clones, 72% found once; its top ten account for about 1.7%. This record belongs to a study of shared clonotypes between healthy human individuals. The germline V gene encodes CDR1 GTSNPN and CDR2 SVGIG (reference sequence). This CDR3 has 13 residues. Trimming took off 0 bases at V and 6 bases at J, with 11 bases between the two ends. Study-wide results and limits: Lower generation probabilities were found for non-shared clonotypes than for those shared by all four donors.

This TCR was sampled from a woman aged 25 to 45 in good health. Sample: memory CD4+ T cells sorted from blood. As to subset: CD45RA-negative fraction. The V call is TRBV30, the J call TRBJ2-5; no reliable D call. In DNA, the CDR3 is TGTGCCTGGAGTGTTTCGGATGGGAAGACCCAGTACTTC. Protein: CAWSVSDGKTQYF.